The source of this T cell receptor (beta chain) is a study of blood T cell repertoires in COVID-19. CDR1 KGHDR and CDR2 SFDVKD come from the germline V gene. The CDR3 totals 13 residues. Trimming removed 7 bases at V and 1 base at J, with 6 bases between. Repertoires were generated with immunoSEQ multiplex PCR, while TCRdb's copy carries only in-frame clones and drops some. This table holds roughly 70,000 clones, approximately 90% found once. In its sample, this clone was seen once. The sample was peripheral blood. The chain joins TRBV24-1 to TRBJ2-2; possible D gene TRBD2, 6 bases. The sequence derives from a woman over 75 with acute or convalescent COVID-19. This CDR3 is CATRGLNTGELFF. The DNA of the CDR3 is TGTGCCACCAGGGGACTGAACACCGGGGAGCTGTTTTTT.